One and the same sample provided the 18 T cell receptor beta chains below, sequenced in a study of beta chain features in type 1 diabetes. Their target antigens are unknown. Every isolated RNA sample was fully reverse transcribed, so sequencing captured expressed TCRB transcripts. Only in-frame clones appear in the TCRdb table, and some are missing; sequencing was by immunoSEQ multiplex PCR. This table holds about 340,000 clones, around an eighth found once. Study-wide findings and caveats: When Type 1 diabetes patients were examined, their TCRB CDR3s proved moderately but significantly shorter in all four CD4+ subsets.

Sequenced sample: naive CD4+ T cells from blood. The receptors originated from a woman younger than 30 with type 1 diabetes.

This chain connects TRBV5-1 to TRBJ2-5; 11 positions agree with TRBD1. The germline V gene encodes CDR1 SGHRS and CDR2 YFSETQ. With 4 bases clipped from V and 5 bases from J, the junction kept 4 bases outside the gene matches. The CDR3 sequence is 14 residues long. The CDR3 sequence: CASSPGQGGETQYF. The CDR3 nucleotides read TGCGCCAGCAGCCCGGGACAGGGGGGTGAGACCCAGTACTTC.

This clone was counted only a few times. The rearrangement uses TRBV27 and TRBJ2-1, with D hard to call. Trimming removed 6 bases from V and 4 bases from J, with 16 bases in between. Germline CDR1 MNHEY, CDR2 SMNVEV (reference sequence). The CDR3 length is 15 residues. This CDR3 reads CASSPRLKEYNEQFF. The CDR3 bases are TGTGCCAGCAGCCCAAGACTTAAGGAGTACAATGAGCAGTTCTTC.

This clone showed up just a few times. The J gene is TRBJ1-2, the V gene TRBV20-1; D is undetermined. V was shortened by 6 bases and J by 1 base, with 3 bases between the two germline ends. Looked up from germline, CDR1 is DFQATT and CDR2 is SNEGSKA (reference sequence). This CDR3 is built from 10 residues. The CDR3 is CSAGNYGYTF. The DNA of the CDR3 is TGCAGTGCCGGTAACTATGGCTACACCTTC.

The V call is TRBV10-3, the J call TRBJ1-1, with D unresolved. The germline CDR1 and CDR2 sequences are ENHRY and SYGVKD. Trimming took off 5 bases at V and 0 bases at J, with 16 bases between the two ends. CDR3 size: 16 residues. The CDR3 loop is CAISPQPQVMNTEAFF. In DNA, the CDR3 is TGTGCCATCAGTCCCCAACCACAAGTCATGAACACTGAAGCTTTCTTT.

The V call is TRBV15, the J call TRBJ1-1; possibly TRBD1 for D (5 bases). V was shortened by 8 bases and J by 3 bases, with 13 bases between the two germline ends. CDR1 and CDR2 from the germline V gene are LNHNV and YYDKDF (reference sequence). CDR3 length equals 13 residues. The CDR3 region is CATSLSRDTEAFF. CDR3 in DNA: TGTGCCACCTCTCTCTCCAGGGACACTGAAGCTTTCTTT.

This clone showed up just a few times. V is TRBV7-9 and J is TRBJ2-3, with D maybe TRBD1 (5 bases). Germline values: CDR1 SEHNR, CDR2 FQNEAQ (reference sequence). Deletions cut 5 bases from V and 1 base from J, with 16 bases between. CDR3 size: 16 residues. The CDR3 DNA reads TGTGCCAGCAGCCCCGGTCTGGGGCCAGGCACAGATACGCAGTATTTT. It specifies CASSPGLGPGTDTQYF.

The CDR3 loop is CASLRGTGYNEQFF. The CDR3 region has the DNA TGTGCCAGCCTTCGGGGGACCGGCTACAATGAGCAGTTCTTC. The rearrangement joins TRBV7-8 to TRBJ2-1; perhaps TRBD2 as D (6 bases). CDR3 length: 14 residues. Germline CDR1 and CDR2: SGHVS and FQNEAQ. V was trimmed by 8 bases and J by 3 bases, leaving 14 bases between them.

This clone was picked up a small number of times. This CDR3 reads CASSSAVGEQYF. As DNA, the CDR3 is TGTGCCAGCAGTTCCGCGGTAGGCGAGCAGTACTTC. The chain joins TRBV6-5 to TRBJ2-7; D is ambiguous. The CDR3 is made up of 12 amino acids. Trimming removed 4 bases at V and 6 bases at J, with 10 bases between. Looked up from germline, CDR1 is MNHEY and CDR2 is SVGAGI.

The genes are TRBV30 and TRBJ1-5; D is unclear. Trimming removed 0 bases at V and 1 base at J, with 13 bases between. Germline assignment: CDR1 GTSNPN and CDR2 SVGIG (reference sequence). The length of the CDR3 is 16 residues. CDR3 in amino acids: CAWSVLGPNSNQPQHF. The CDR3 region has the DNA TGTGCCTGGAGTGTACTAGGACCGAACAGCAATCAGCCCCAGCATTTT.

This clone occurred a few times. This chain uses TRBV6-1 with TRBJ1-2; no clear D. This CDR3 is built from 11 residues. The V and J ends lost 2 bases and 8 bases respectively, with 6 bases between them. Germline lookup yields CDR1 MNHNS and CDR2 SASEGT. Here the CDR3 DNA reads TGTGCCAGCAGTGAAACAGAAGGCTACACCTTC. This codes for CASSETEGYTF.

This chain joins TRBV5-4 and TRBJ2-1, with 12 positions matching TRBD2. Germline CDR1 reads SGHNT; CDR2 reads YYREEE (reference sequence). This CDR3 is 15 amino acids long. J was trimmed by 5 bases and V by 4 bases; bases with no gene match: 4. The CDR3 coding sequence is TGTGCCAGCAGCCAGACTAGCGGGAGAGACAATGAGCAGTTCTTC. This codes for CASSQTSGRDNEQFF.

The gene calls are TRBV2 and TRBJ1-5; tentatively, D is TRBD1 (5 bases). Trimming left V 6 bases short and J 0 bases short, with 18 bases between. There are 17 residues in the CDR3. CDR1 and CDR2 (germline): SNHLY, FYNNEI. Here the CDR3 reads CASRREGTTYSNQPQHF. The CDR3 nucleotides read TGTGCCAGCAGACGGGAGGGGACCACTTATAGCAATCAGCCCCAGCATTTT.

This clone was recorded a few times. The chain is built from TRBV18 and TRBJ2-7; 10 nucleotides line up with TRBD2. Germline V gene lookup returns CDR1 KGHSH and CDR2 LQKENI. Losses at the gene ends were 3 bases for V and 7 bases for J; bases not matched to a gene: 9. The CDR3 is 15 amino acids. The CDR3 nucleotides are TGTGCCAGCTCACCTGAGCGGACTAGCGGTAATGAGCAGTACGTC. Its translation: CASSPERTSGNEQYV.

The chain combines TRBV29-1 with TRBJ1-1; D is perhaps TRBD1 (5 bases). CDR1 and CDR2 from the germline V gene are SQVTM and ANQGSEA. The length of the CDR3 is 13 residues. V lost 4 bases, J lost 6 bases, and 15 bases lay in between. In nucleotides, the CDR3 is TGCAGCGTTGCTTGGTGGGGGGGATCTGAAGCTTTCTTT. This sequence encodes CSVAWWGGSEAFF.

Only a few counts were recorded for this clone. The chain has TRBV25-1 and TRBJ1-3; D remains unclear. Germline CDR1 is MGHDK and CDR2 is SYGVNS. Trimming took off 6 bases at V and 1 base at J, with 4 bases between the two ends. The CDR3 extends over 12 amino acids. CDR3 DNA sequence: TGTGCCAGCAGGGCTTCTGGAAACACCATATATTTT. Amino acids: CASRASGNTIYF.

The DNA for the CDR3 is TGCGCCAGCAGCTTGGGGAGCGGGAGTCAAGAGACCCAGTACTTC. It encodes CASSLGSGSQETQYF. The chain couples TRBV5-1 to TRBJ2-5, with 8 bases lining up with TRBD2. The CDR3 is 15 residues long. Germline values: CDR1 SGHRS, CDR2 YFSETQ. Trimming cost V 0 bases and J 2 bases; bases outside gene matches: 3.

The J gene is TRBJ1-5, the V gene TRBV28; TRBD1 matches 9 bases. With 5 bases clipped from V and 7 bases from J, the junction kept 12 bases outside the gene matches. Looked up from germline, CDR1 is MDHEN and CDR2 is SYDVKM. The CDR3 is made up of 16 amino acids. CDR3 loop: CASSPGQGYSSQPQHF. The CDR3 region has the DNA TGTGCCAGCAGTCCGGGACAGGGTTATTCGTCCCAGCCCCAGCATTTT.

The chain links TRBV27 to TRBJ1-5; unclear D gene. CDR3 length: 16 amino acids. From germline, CDR1 is MNHEY and CDR2 SMNVEV (reference sequence). V gave up 3 bases and J gave up 1 base, with 13 bases separating them. The CDR3 nucleotides read TGTGCCAGCAGTTTTATCTCCAGTAAAAGCAATCAGCCCCAGCATTTT. This encodes CASSFISSKSNQPQHF.